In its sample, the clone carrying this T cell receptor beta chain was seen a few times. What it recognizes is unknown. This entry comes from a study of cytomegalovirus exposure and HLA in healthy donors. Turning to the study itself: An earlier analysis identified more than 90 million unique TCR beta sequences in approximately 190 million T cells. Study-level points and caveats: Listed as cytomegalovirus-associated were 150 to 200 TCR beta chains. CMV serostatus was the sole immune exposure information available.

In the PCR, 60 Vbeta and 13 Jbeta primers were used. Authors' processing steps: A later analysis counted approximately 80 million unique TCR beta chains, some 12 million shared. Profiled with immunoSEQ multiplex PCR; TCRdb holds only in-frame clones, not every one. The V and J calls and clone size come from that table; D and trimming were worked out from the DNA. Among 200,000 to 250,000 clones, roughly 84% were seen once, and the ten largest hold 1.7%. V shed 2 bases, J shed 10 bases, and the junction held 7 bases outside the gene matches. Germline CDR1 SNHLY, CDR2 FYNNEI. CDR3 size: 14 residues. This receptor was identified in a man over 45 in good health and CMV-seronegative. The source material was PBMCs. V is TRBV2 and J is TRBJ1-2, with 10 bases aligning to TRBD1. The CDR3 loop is CASSESRDRGSYTF. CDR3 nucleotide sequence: TGTGCCAGCAGTGAATCCCGGGACAGGGGTTCCTACACCTTC. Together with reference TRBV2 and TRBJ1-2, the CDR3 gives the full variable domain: EPEVTQTPSHQVTQMGQEVILRCVPISNHLYFYWYRQILGQKVEFLVSFYNNEISEKSEIFDDQFSVERPDGSNFTLKIRSTKLEDSAMYFCASSESRDRGSYTFGSGTRLTVV.